A single TCR beta chain is shown here with its context. The V gene's germline CDR1 is MGHRA and CDR2 YSYEKL. Trimming took 4 bases from V and 0 from J, leaving 6 bases between them. The CDR3 contains 13 residues. Original methodology: Reference gene primer amplification gave nucleated cell count estimates. The data were produced by immunoSEQ multiplex PCR, yet TCRdb's version contains in-frame clones alone and is incomplete. V, J and clone size derive from that table, while D and trimming were established from the DNA sequence. The sample comprises 650,000 to 800,000 clones, just under 90% of which are singletons, and roughly 0.26% rests with the top ten. This specimen belongs to a study of blood T cell repertoires in COVID-19. Study details: Italy, Spain and the United States were the sources of the convalescent and acute COVID-19 samples. In each case, the material was cDNA or gDNA derived from T cells, B-cell-depleted T cells, or PBMCs.

This receptor was obtained from a woman under 30 with acute or convalescent COVID-19. The chain couples TRBV4-1 to TRBJ2-5; D ambiguous. What was sequenced was peripheral blood. The CDR3 region is CASSPPYQETQYF. The CDR3 region has the DNA TGCGCCAGCAGCCCCCCTTACCAAGAGACCCAGTACTTC.